The sequence of this T cell receptor (beta chain) was determined in a study of blood T cell repertoires in COVID-19. Study details: T cells, B-cell-depleted T cells, or PBMCs provided the cDNA or gDNA that served as material.

TCRdb's table, derived via immunoSEQ multiplex PCR, lists solely in-frame clones and lacks some. The sample shows more than 200,000 clones, more than 65% of them seen only once. V lost 0 bases to trimming and J lost 3 bases; unmatched junction nucleotides: 4. The CDR3 runs to 15 residues. Germline V gives CDR1 SGHRS, CDR2 YFSETQ. The clonotype comes from a woman aged 40 to 49 who had recovered from COVID-19. Sequenced input: peripheral blood. The genes are TRBV5-1 and TRBJ1-2, with TRBD1 identical over 8 bases. In DNA form, the CDR3 reads TGCGCCAGCAGCTTGGAAGGGACAGGTGACTATGGCTACACCTTC. Translation: CASSLEGTGDYGYTF.